This record looks at one T cell receptor (beta chain) sequence and its context. Germline CDR1 LGHDT, CDR2 YNNKEL (reference sequence). V shed 0 bases and J shed 5 bases, with 7 bases lying between them. This CDR3 is 13 amino acids long. The sample originates from a study of blood T cell repertoires in COVID-19. Produced via immunoSEQ multiplex PCR; TCRdb's table is partial and in-frame only. The sample carries 250,000 to 350,000 clones, about four fifths recorded once. The chain combines TRBV3-1 (or the pseudogene TRBV3-2) with TRBJ1-2; TRBD1 is a possible D gene (5 bases). Sequencing input: peripheral blood. The receptor's source is a person between 65 and 79 years old with COVID-19, enrolled during active disease. CDR3 DNA sequence: TGTGCCAGCAGCCAAGAAAACAGGTATGGCTACACCTTC. Translation: CASSQENRYGYTF.